The T cell receptor beta chain under discussion was sequenced for a study of blood T cell repertoires in COVID-19. Study context: There were acute and convalescent COVID-19 samples, and they came from the United States, Italy and Spain.

With V trimmed by 1 base and J by 7 bases, 6 bases remained unmatched. CDR3 length: 15 amino acids. CDR1 LGHNA and CDR2 YSLEER come from the germline V gene. Original processing notes: Amplifying reference gene primers gave estimates of nucleated cell counts. The method was immunoSEQ multiplex PCR; TCRdb's version includes in-frame clones alone and lacks a portion of them. V and J calls and clone size come straight from that table; D and trimming were deduced from the DNA. The sample includes approximately 330,000 clones, roughly 90% seen only once; the top ten take 9.5% to 10%. Seattle enrolled patients during active infection and tracked them longitudinally.

This chain joins TRBV4-3 and TRBJ2-7; 11 nucleotides agree with TRBD1. This sequence originates from a man under 40 with COVID-19, enrolled during active disease. Sequenced material: peripheral blood. CDR3 amino acids: CASSQGSGTGGEQYF. The CDR3 nucleotides are TGCGCCAGCAGCCAAGGCAGTGGGACAGGGGGAGAGCAGTACTTC.